Listed below are T cell receptor beta chains from one sample, sequenced in a study of T cell responses to AZD1222 COVID-19 vaccine. Profiling relied on immunoSEQ multiplex PCR, and the TCRdb table lists in-frame clones only, not all of them. The data show roughly 120,000 clones, with about 92% seen just once and about 3% held by the top ten. The sequences come from peripheral blood, collected on day 0 of AZD1222 vaccination. These receptor sequences come from an adult in good health. Both conserved end residues are part of each CDR3. Fields, in order: D gene, clone size, J gene, V gene, CDR3 protein, CDR3 DNA. D genes are given only for firm matches. A row's size may be missing; if present it is once, few, many or a size class.

D gene: -
clone size: -
J gene: TRBJ1-4
V gene: TRBV19
CDR3 protein: CASSYGVMNEKLFF
CDR3 DNA: TGTGCCAGTAGTTACGGGGTAATGAATGAAAAACTGTTTTTT

D gene: -
clone size: -
J gene: TRBJ1-5
V gene: TRBV19
CDR3 protein: CASRTGRSNQPQHF
CDR3 DNA: TGTGCCAGTAGAACAGGAAGAAGCAATCAGCCCCAGCATTTT

D gene: -
clone size: -
J gene: TRBJ1-2
V gene: TRBV12-3/TRBV12-4
CDR3 protein: CATVEGYNYGYTF
CDR3 DNA: TGTGCCACCGTGGAGGGTTATAACTATGGCTACACCTTC

D gene: TRBD2
clone size: few
J gene: TRBJ2-1
V gene: TRBV3-1/TRBV3-2
CDR3 protein: CASSQDPREDEQFF
CDR3 DNA: TGTGCCAGCAGCCAAGATCCCCGGGAGGATGAGCAGTTCTTC

D gene: TRBD2
clone size: once
J gene: TRBJ2-1
V gene: TRBV27
CDR3 protein: CASGLAGTLYNEQFF
CDR3 DNA: TGTGCCAGCGGCCTAGCGGGCACCCTATACAATGAGCAGTTCTTC

D gene: -
clone size: few
J gene: TRBJ1-2
V gene: TRBV6-5
CDR3 protein: CASSSNSDSYYGYTF
CDR3 DNA: TGTGCCAGCAGTTCGAATTCGGACAGCTACTATGGCTACACCTTC

D gene: -
clone size: -
J gene: TRBJ1-6
V gene: TRBV7-9
CDR3 protein: CASSSQGNNSPLHF
CDR3 DNA: TGTGCCAGCAGCTCCCAGGGGAACAATTCACCCCTCCACTTT

D gene: TRBD1
clone size: few
J gene: TRBJ2-7
V gene: TRBV27
CDR3 protein: CASRQGKGTYEQYF
CDR3 DNA: TGTGCCAGCAGACAGGGGAAGGGGACCTACGAGCAGTACTTC

D gene: TRBD2
clone size: -
J gene: TRBJ2-7
V gene: TRBV19
CDR3 protein: CASSTGLEIEQYF
CDR3 DNA: TGTGCCAGTAGTACGGGACTAGAGATCGAGCAGTACTTC

D gene: -
clone size: -
J gene: TRBJ2-7
V gene: TRBV20-1
CDR3 protein: CSASLTGLGEQYF
CDR3 DNA: TGCAGTGCTAGTCTGACGGGCCTTGGGGAGCAGTACTTC

D gene: TRBD1
clone size: -
J gene: TRBJ1-1
V gene: TRBV5-8
CDR3 protein: CASSHTGTGEAFF
CDR3 DNA: TGTGCCAGCAGCCACACCGGGACAGGGGAAGCTTTCTTT

D gene: -
clone size: -
J gene: TRBJ2-1
V gene: TRBV28
CDR3 protein: CASSKDSSYNEQFF
CDR3 DNA: TGTGCCAGCAGTAAGGACAGTTCTTACAATGAGCAGTTCTTC

D gene: TRBD1
clone size: -
J gene: TRBJ1-2
V gene: TRBV5-8
CDR3 protein: CASSAIDRVYYGYTF
CDR3 DNA: TGTGCCAGCAGCGCCATTGACAGGGTATACTATGGCTACACCTTC

D gene: -
clone size: few
J gene: TRBJ1-2
V gene: TRBV20-1
CDR3 protein: CTVGGPRGYTF
CDR3 DNA: TGTACTGTGGGGGGTCCGCGTGGCTACACCTTC

D gene: TRBD1
clone size: -
J gene: TRBJ2-7
V gene: TRBV15
CDR3 protein: CATSKGQGAREQYF
CDR3 DNA: TGTGCCACCAGCAAGGGACAGGGGGCAAGGGAGCAGTACTTC

D gene: -
clone size: -
J gene: TRBJ2-1
V gene: TRBV27
CDR3 protein: CASSLRGSPYNEQFF
CDR3 DNA: TGTGCCAGCAGTTTACGAGGGAGCCCCTACAATGAGCAGTTCTTC

D gene: TRBD2
clone size: -
J gene: TRBJ2-3
V gene: TRBV5-1
CDR3 protein: CASVKAGGLRDTQYF
CDR3 DNA: TGCGCCAGTGTTAAAGCGGGAGGGCTCAGAGATACGCAGTATTTT

D gene: -
clone size: -
J gene: TRBJ2-7
V gene: TRBV5-6
CDR3 protein: CASSLLDYEQYF
CDR3 DNA: TGTGCCAGCAGCTTGCTGGATTACGAGCAGTACTTC

D gene: TRBD1
clone size: -
J gene: TRBJ1-4
V gene: TRBV15
CDR3 protein: CATSSPGTGVEKLFF
CDR3 DNA: TGTGCCACCAGCAGTCCCGGGACAGGGGTCGAAAAACTGTTTTTT

D gene: -
clone size: -
J gene: TRBJ1-1
V gene: TRBV7-9
CDR3 protein: CASSFGLRGRDTEAFF
CDR3 DNA: TGTGCCAGCAGCTTCGGGCTTAGGGGACGAGACACTGAAGCTTTCTTT

D gene: -
clone size: -
J gene: TRBJ2-5
V gene: TRBV7-2
CDR3 protein: CASSLDEGETQYF
CDR3 DNA: TGTGCCAGCAGCTTAGATGAAGGGGAGACCCAGTACTTC

D gene: -
clone size: -
J gene: TRBJ2-7
V gene: TRBV13
CDR3 protein: CASSLGLAAVAYF
CDR3 DNA: TGTGCCAGCAGCTTAGGGCTAGCCGCGGTAGCGTACTTC

D gene: -
clone size: -
J gene: TRBJ1-1
V gene: TRBV11-3
CDR3 protein: CASSLRGVSTEAFF
CDR3 DNA: TGTGCCAGCAGCTTAAGGGGAGTCAGCACTGAAGCTTTCTTT

D gene: -
clone size: -
J gene: TRBJ2-7
V gene: TRBV28
CDR3 protein: CASSLAMTTYEQYF
CDR3 DNA: TGTGCCAGCAGTTTAGCTATGACCACCTACGAGCAGTACTTC

D gene: TRBD1
clone size: -
J gene: TRBJ2-7
V gene: TRBV5-1
CDR3 protein: CASSSTGEYEQYF
CDR3 DNA: TGCGCCAGCAGCTCTACAGGGGAATACGAGCAGTACTTC

D gene: -
clone size: -
J gene: TRBJ2-2
V gene: TRBV11-2
CDR3 protein: CASSFGTLNTGELFF
CDR3 DNA: TGTGCCAGCAGCTTCGGGACTCTGAACACCGGGGAGCTGTTTTTT

D gene: TRBD2
clone size: -
J gene: TRBJ2-2
V gene: TRBV4-2
CDR3 protein: CASSQDKLAVTGELFF
CDR3 DNA: TGTGCCAGCAGCCAAGATAAACTAGCGGTTACCGGGGAGCTGTTTTTT

D gene: -
clone size: -
J gene: TRBJ2-1
V gene: TRBV3-1/TRBV3-2
CDR3 protein: CASSQGSGPQEQFF
CDR3 DNA: TGTGCCAGCAGCCAAGGGTCGGGACCGCAGGAGCAGTTCTTC

D gene: -
clone size: once
J gene: TRBJ2-3
V gene: TRBV3-1/TRBV3-2
CDR3 protein: CASSPKAEYTDTQYF
CDR3 DNA: TGTGCCAGCAGCCCTAAAGCGGAGTACACAGATACGCAGTATTTT

D gene: -
clone size: -
J gene: TRBJ1-2
V gene: TRBV15
CDR3 protein: CATSRAGVLGYGYTF
CDR3 DNA: TGTGCCACCAGCAGAGCCGGGGTCCTTGGCTATGGCTACACCTTC

D gene: TRBD1
clone size: -
J gene: TRBJ1-6
V gene: TRBV28
CDR3 protein: CASSRTGASSYNSPLHF
CDR3 DNA: TGTGCCAGCAGTAGAACAGGGGCCAGCTCCTATAATTCACCCCTCCACTTT

D gene: TRBD2
clone size: -
J gene: TRBJ2-2
V gene: TRBV9
CDR3 protein: CASSAGTSGSYTGELFF
CDR3 DNA: TGTGCCAGCAGCGCCGGGACTAGCGGGAGCTACACCGGGGAGCTGTTTTTT

D gene: -
clone size: -
J gene: TRBJ2-3
V gene: TRBV5-1
CDR3 protein: CASSLVGQGADTQYF
CDR3 DNA: TGCGCCAGCAGCTTGGTGGGGCAGGGTGCAGATACGCAGTATTTT

D gene: -
clone size: -
J gene: TRBJ1-5
V gene: TRBV28
CDR3 protein: CASSFGVSQTQHF
CDR3 DNA: TGTGCCAGCAGTTTTGGGGTCTCCCAGACCCAGCATTTT

D gene: TRBD1
clone size: once
J gene: TRBJ1-1
V gene: TRBV27
CDR3 protein: CASSYNRGVTEAFF
CDR3 DNA: TGTGCCAGCAGTTATAACAGGGGTGTCACTGAAGCTTTCTTT

D gene: -
clone size: once
J gene: TRBJ2-1
V gene: TRBV7-9
CDR3 protein: CAGRDFLYNEQFF
CDR3 DNA: TGTGCCGGCCGGGACTTTCTCTACAATGAGCAGTTCTTC

D gene: -
clone size: few
J gene: TRBJ1-5
V gene: TRBV6-5
CDR3 protein: CARGDVLRRQPQHF
CDR3 DNA: TGTGCCAGAGGGGACGTCCTCCGAAGACAGCCCCAGCATTTT

D gene: -
clone size: once
J gene: TRBJ1-1
V gene: TRBV15
CDR3 protein: CATSRDRVQAEAFF
CDR3 DNA: TGTGCCACCAGCAGAGACAGGGTTCAGGCTGAAGCTTTCTTT

D gene: -
clone size: -
J gene: TRBJ1-5
V gene: TRBV19
CDR3 protein: CASSIVSQINNQPQHF
CDR3 DNA: TGTGCCAGTAGTATCGTGTCACAGATAAACAATCAGCCCCAGCATTTT

D gene: -
clone size: -
J gene: TRBJ1-2
V gene: TRBV4-1
CDR3 protein: CASSQDPRSNYGYTF
CDR3 DNA: TGCGCCAGCAGCCAAGATCCAAGATCTAACTATGGCTACACCTTC

D gene: -
clone size: -
J gene: TRBJ2-2
V gene: TRBV10-1
CDR3 protein: CASSGDSQNTGELFF
CDR3 DNA: TGCGCCAGCAGTGGAGACAGTCAGAACACCGGGGAGCTGTTTTTT

D gene: -
clone size: -
J gene: TRBJ1-4
V gene: TRBV19
CDR3 protein: CASSMGVATNEKLFF
CDR3 DNA: TGTGCCAGTAGTATGGGGGTCGCAACTAATGAAAAACTGTTTTTT

D gene: -
clone size: -
J gene: TRBJ1-5
V gene: TRBV18
CDR3 protein: CASSRDSGNQPQHF
CDR3 DNA: TGTGCCAGCTCCCGAGATAGTGGCAATCAGCCCCAGCATTTT

D gene: TRBD1
clone size: -
J gene: TRBJ1-5
V gene: TRBV5-1
CDR3 protein: CASSLRTGRGQPQHF
CDR3 DNA: TGCGCCAGCAGCTTGAGGACAGGGAGAGGGCAGCCCCAGCATTTT

D gene: -
clone size: -
J gene: TRBJ2-7
V gene: TRBV2
CDR3 protein: CAGGTFHSYEQYF
CDR3 DNA: TGTGCCGGAGGGACATTCCACTCCTACGAGCAGTACTTC

D gene: -
clone size: -
J gene: TRBJ1-1
V gene: TRBV7-9
CDR3 protein: CASSPPRGSMNTEAFF
CDR3 DNA: TGTGCCAGCAGCCCACCCAGGGGATCAATGAACACTGAAGCTTTCTTT

D gene: -
clone size: -
J gene: TRBJ1-5
V gene: TRBV29-1
CDR3 protein: CSHLRASPNQPQHF
CDR3 DNA: TGCAGCCATCTCCGGGCCAGCCCCAATCAGCCCCAGCATTTT

D gene: -
clone size: -
J gene: TRBJ2-7
V gene: TRBV4-2
CDR3 protein: CASSQDSTIEQYF
CDR3 DNA: TGTGCCAGCAGCCAAGATAGTACTATTGAGCAGTACTTC